This entry lists 3 T cell receptor beta chains sequenced from one sample in a study of blood T cell repertoires in COVID-19. Clones were read by immunoSEQ multiplex PCR, and TCRdb kept only the in-frame ones, dropping some. The repertoire holds fewer than 350,000 clones, around 84% seen once, with about 2.5% in the top ten. Sequencing was performed on PBMCs or T cells enriched from blood (not recorded which). Receptors originate from a woman aged 45-65 years who had recovered from COVID-19.

The rearrangement links TRBV5-1 to TRBJ1-1, with D tentatively TRBD1 (6 bases). The CDR3 loop spans 15 amino acids. Between the trimmed V and J ends, which lost 4 bases and 6 bases, there was a span of 19 bases. CDR1 is SGHRS, CDR2 YFSETQ, per germline. The CDR3 nucleotides are TGCGCCAGCAGCGTGACAGGTATCGGTGATCCTGAAGCTTTCTTT. Translated, it gives CASSVTGIGDPEAFF.

This rearrangement joins TRBV6-1 to TRBJ1-2; no clear D. Trimming stripped 1 base from V and 7 bases from J, with 10 bases between. This CDR3 spans 13 amino acids. The germline V gene encodes CDR1 MNHNS and CDR2 SASEGT. The CDR3 spells CASSEVGLVGYTF. CDR3 sequence (DNA): TGTGCCAGCAGTGAAGTGGGCCTCGTTGGCTACACCTTC.

The V and J genes are TRBV7-2 and TRBJ1-5, with D possibly being TRBD1 (6 bases). Germline assignment: CDR1 SGHTA and CDR2 FQGNSA. V dropped 1 base and J dropped 1 base, with 8 bases sitting between them. This CDR3 has 15 amino acids. This chain's CDR3 is CASSLVGTSNQPQHF. Written as DNA, the CDR3 is TGTGCCAGCAGCTTAGTGGGGACAAGCAATCAGCCCCAGCATTTT.